This TCR beta chain is from a study of blood T cells in healthy people across ages. The use of a sample-barcoded 5' primer and a J-beta primer mix characterized a second PCR of about 7 to 12 cycles. Tags on each cDNA molecule came from a template-switch adaptor with 12 random nucleotides. A single record per CDR3 protein comes from TCRdb applying MiXCR to the 5' RACE reads. The data contain about 640,000 distinct CDR3 sequences, about 30% of them singletons. Note on this clonotype: A much larger clone differs by one base, so this may be a read error.

Germline-derived CDR1 and CDR2 are SGHRS and YFSETQ. V lost 6 bases and J lost 4, with 17 bases in between. This CDR3 has 15 residues. For every donor, a draw yielded ten milliliters of peripheral blood. Extraction of total RNA produced a minimum of 5.5 micrograms from each sample. The material sequenced was blood. The clonotype comes from a woman older than 75 in good health. The rearrangement uses TRBV5-1 and TRBJ2-1; D call uncertain. CDR3 sequence: CASIVVAEKYNEQFF. For the CDR3, the DNA is TGCGCCAGCATAGTCGTGGCAGAGAAATACAATGAGCAGTTCTTC.